Below are 17 T cell receptor beta chains sequenced from a single sample in a study of blood T cells in healthy people across ages. The use of a sample-barcoded 5' primer and a J-beta primer mix characterized a second PCR of 7 to 11 cycles. MiXCR was run by TCRdb on the 5' RACE reads, yielding one entry per CDR3 protein. The sample records 700,000 to 800,000 distinct CDR3 sequences, 35% to 45% being singletons. Source material: blood. The receptors were gathered from a woman aged 55-75 years in good health.

This clonotype showed up just a few times. The chain links TRBV6-5 to TRBJ1-4; possible D gene TRBD1, 6 bases. Between the trimmed V and J ends, which lost 5 bases and 8 bases, there was a span of 12 bases. Germline CDR1 and CDR2: MNHEY and SVGAGI. The CDR3 runs to 13 residues. The CDR3 DNA reads TGTGCCAGCAGTGACAGGCCCTGGGAAAAACTGTTTTTT. Its translation is CASSDRPWEKLFF.

This clonotype was seen only a few times. The chain employs TRBV7-2 and TRBJ2-7, with 9 bases matching TRBD1. This CDR3 region has 15 residues. J was trimmed by 3 bases and V by 5 bases; bases with no gene match: 8. CDR1 and CDR2 (germline): SGHTA, FQGNSA. CDR3 in amino acids: CASSAGQGSRYEQYF. CDR3 sequence (DNA): TGTGCCAGCAGCGCGGGACAGGGAAGCCGCTACGAGCAGTACTTC.

The chain is built from TRBV12-3 or TRBV12-4 and TRBJ2-7; maybe TRBD2 (6 bases). The CDR3 runs 15 residues. V was pared by 2 bases and J by 0 bases, with 11 bases between. The CDR3 here is CASSLFAGSSYEQYF. CDR3 bases: TGTGCCAGCAGTTTATTCGCGGGGAGCTCCTACGAGCAGTACTTC.

V is TRBV2 and J is TRBJ2-5, with D perhaps TRBD1 (5 bases). CDR1 is SNHLY, CDR2 FYNNEI, per germline. Trimming took 6 bases from V and 3 from J, leaving 11 bases between them. The CDR3 consists of 13 residues. CDR3 residues: CASRWGREETQYF. CDR3 DNA sequence: TGTGCCAGCAGGTGGGGCAGGGAAGAGACCCAGTACTTC.

The chain carries TRBV6-2 or TRBV6-3 and TRBJ1-4; 8 bases are shared with TRBD1. The V gene end was trimmed by 6 bases and the J gene end by 8 bases; junction bases not matched to a gene: 5. This CDR3 has 13 amino acids. Germline V CDR1 and CDR2: MNHEY, SVGEGT. The CDR3 DNA sequence: TGTGCCAGCAGAACGACAGGGGTCGAAAAACTGTTTTTT. Its translation: CASRTTGVEKLFF.

The chain joins TRBV6-2 or TRBV6-3 to TRBJ2-2; 8 nucleotides line up with TRBD1. Germline V CDR1 and CDR2: MNHEY, SVGEGT. The CDR3 spans 14 residues. Trimming at V came to 6 bases and at J to 3 bases, leaving 3 bases not matched to a gene. The CDR3 bases are TGTGCCAGCAGGCAGGGGGCTTACACCGGGGAGCTGTTTTTT. Residues: CASRQGAYTGELFF.

V and J are TRBV30 and TRBJ2-5, with D possibly matching TRBD1 (6 bases). Matching the DNA end better, TRBJ2-7 makes the J call doubtful. The germline V gene has CDR1 GTSNPN and CDR2 SVGIG (reference sequence). The CDR3 length is 15 residues. For the CDR3, the DNA is TGTGCCTGGAGTGGATCTATGGACAGCCCCTACGAGCAGTACTTC. Residues: CAWSGSMDSPYEQYF.

Turning to this clonotype: The junction does not match germline at one end; this may be a read error. This chain uses TRBV6-2 or TRBV6-3 with TRBJ2-7; the D is unclear. The germline CDR1 and CDR2 sequences are MNHEY and SVGEGT. The CDR3 extends over 14 amino acids. CDR3: CASSYLSSSDEQYF. Written as DNA, the CDR3 is TGTGCCAGCAGCTACCTTTCGAGCTCCGACGAGCAGTACTTC.

The sample holds a few counts of this clonotype. The rearrangement links TRBV28 to TRBJ2-1; D remains ambiguous. V dropped 6 bases and J dropped 9 bases, with 15 bases sitting between them. Germline CDR1 reads MDHEN; CDR2 reads SYDVKM. The CDR3 has 13 amino acids. CDR3 loop: CASSETRVFEQFF. DNA for the CDR3: TGTGCCAGCAGCGAGACCAGAGTTTTTGAGCAGTTCTTC.

The V gene is TRBV20-1, the J gene TRBJ1-2; the D gene is possibly TRBD1 (5 bases). Trimming stripped 5 bases from V and 4 bases from J, with 14 bases between. The CDR3 contains 13 residues. CDR1 and CDR2 (germline): DFQATT, SNEGSKA (reference sequence). The CDR3 DNA is TGCAGTGCTCGGACGGGACGGGCCTATGGCTACACCTTC. Translation gives CSARTGRAYGYTF.

Points on this clonotype: A much larger clone lies a single base off, so this may be a read error. The chain joins TRBV9 to TRBJ2-7; TRBD1 agrees at 7 bases. Germline V gives CDR1 SGDLS, CDR2 YYNGEE. The CDR3 runs to 14 residues. The junction had 5 bases not matched to a gene; V was cut back by 3 bases and J by 2 bases. In nucleotides, the CDR3 is TGTGCCAGCAGCGACCGGGACAGCACCTACGAGCAGTACTTC. Its translation is CASSDRDSTYEQYF.

On this clonotype: A read error may explain this, as a much larger clone is one base away. V is TRBV4-3 and J is TRBJ2-4; 12 positions match TRBD2. The DNA matches TRBJ2-7 better at its end, which makes the J call doubtful. The germline CDR1 and CDR2 sequences are LGHNA and YSLEER. The CDR3 loop spans 20 amino acids. CDR3 loop: CASSQGGWSSGRAPSYEQYF. The CDR3 nucleotides read TGCGCCAGCAGCCAAGGAGGATGGTCTAGCGGGAGGGCCCCATCCTACGAGCAGTACTTC.

The chain is built from TRBV20-1 and TRBJ1-2; D unresolved. Germline V gives CDR1 DFQATT, CDR2 SNEGSKA (reference sequence). Trimming shortened V by 6 bases and J by 2 bases, and 22 bases separated the two germline ends. The CDR3 has 16 amino acids. CDR3: CSADGLEQPSNYGYTF. The DNA of the CDR3 is TGCAGTGCCGACGGACTGGAACAACCCTCCAACTATGGCTACACCTTC.

The V call is TRBV28, the J call TRBJ1-4, with TRBD1 matching 7 bases. The V gene end was trimmed by 4 bases and the J gene end by 7 bases; junction bases not matched to a gene: 12. The length of the CDR3 is 16 residues. The germline V gene encodes CDR1 MDHEN and CDR2 SYDVKM. In nucleotides, the CDR3 is TGTGCCAGCAGTTCCGTCTCCTCAGGGGGAGCTGAAAAACTGTTTTTT. Translating gives CASSSVSSGGAEKLFF. Combining the CDR3 with reference TRBV28 and TRBJ1-4 gives the whole variable domain DVKVTQSSRYLVKRTGEKVFLECVQDMDHENMFWYRQDPGLGLRLIYFSYDVKMKEKGDIPEGYSVSREKKERFSLILESASTNQTSMYLCASSSVSSGGAEKLFFGSGTQLSVL.

Concerning this clonotype itself: At one boundary the junction diverges from the germline segment, which might be a read error. The chain uses TRBV3-1 and TRBJ2-7; TRBD1 matches at 12 bases. Gene TRBJ2-4 matches the end of the DNA better, so the J call may be wrong. The CDR3 sequence is 21 residues long. CDR1 is LGHDT and CDR2 is YNNKEL in the germline V gene (reference sequence). CDR3 bases: TGTGCCAGCAGCCAAGAAGCTTCGGGACAGGGGGCATTACTAACCAAAAGCATTCAGTACTTC. It specifies CASSQEASGQGALLTKSIQYF.

As to this clonotype: A single base separates this from a much larger clone, so it may be a read error. J is TRBJ2-5 and V is TRBV20-1, with TRBD2 matching 12 bases. Germline assignment: CDR1 DFQATT and CDR2 SNEGSKA (reference sequence). The CDR3 loop spans 17 amino acids. The CDR3 loop is CSARELAGGWYQATQYF. CDR3 sequence (DNA): TGCAGTGCTAGAGAACTAGCGGGGGGCTGGTACCAAGCGACCCAGTACTTC.

The table lists this clonotype with a few counts. This chain uses TRBV28 with TRBJ2-7; D is possibly TRBD2 (5 bases). The CDR3 runs to 15 residues. V lost 3 bases and J 2 bases, leaving 14 bases between the germline ends. Germline CDR1 and CDR2: MDHEN and SYDVKM. The chain's CDR3 is CASSLPLDGTYEQYF. The CDR3 region has the DNA TGTGCCAGCAGTTTGCCCCTGGACGGGACCTACGAGCAGTACTTC.